The rows below give T cell receptor beta chains drawn from one sample of a study of blood T cells in healthy people across ages. TCRdb reprocessed the 5' RACE reads via MiXCR and lists one record per CDR3 protein. The table includes 1.5 million to 2 million distinct CDR3 sequences, about 31% detected once. Sequenced: blood. These receptor sequences come from a woman younger than 45 in good health. The CDR3 runs from the conserved cysteine through the conserved F or W. Each record gives: clone size, D gene, J gene, V gene, CDR3 DNA, CDR3 protein. The D gene is left open where the match is weak. Size values are once, few and many counts, or a class for expanded clones, and some rows have none.

clone_size: few
d_call: TRBD2
j_call: TRBJ2-7
v_call: TRBV20-1
cdr3_nt: TGCAGTGCTAGAGATCGGGCGGGGGGTTCCTACGAGCAGTACTTC
cdr3_aa: CSARDRAGGSYEQYF

clone_size: NA
d_call: TRBD2
j_call: TRBJ2-3
v_call: TRBV19
cdr3_nt: TGTGCCAGTAGTATGCCGATACGGGGGGGGCGCGGAGATACGCAGTATTTT
cdr3_aa: CASSMPIRGGRGDTQYF

clone_size: NA
d_call: NA
j_call: TRBJ1-5
v_call: TRBV9
cdr3_nt: TGTGCCAGTGGGCCGGGCAATCAGCCCCAGCATTTT
cdr3_aa: CASGPGNQPQHF

clone_size: NA
d_call: TRBD1
j_call: TRBJ2-1
v_call: TRBV20-1
cdr3_nt: TGCAGTGCCCCAGATCCTCGAGAGGGGGCCGTTAATGAGCAGTTCTTC
cdr3_aa: CSAPDPREGAVNEQFF

clone_size: few
d_call: TRBD2
j_call: TRBJ2-1
v_call: TRBV20-1
cdr3_nt: TGCAGTGCTAGTAGCGGGGGTTCCTACAATGAGCAGTTCTTC
cdr3_aa: CSASSGGSYNEQFF

clone_size: NA
d_call: NA
j_call: TRBJ1-2
v_call: TRBV12-3/TRBV12-4
cdr3_nt: TGTGCCAGCAGTCCGAACCATGCGGGGGTGACCGACTACACCTTC
cdr3_aa: CASSPNHAGVTDYTF

clone_size: NA
d_call: NA
j_call: TRBJ2-7
v_call: TRBV6-2/TRBV6-3
cdr3_nt: TGTGCCAGCAGTCTTGAGATTCAAAAGGGAAACTACGAGCAGTACTTC
cdr3_aa: CASSLEIQKGNYEQYF

clone_size: NA
d_call: NA
j_call: TRBJ2-1
v_call: TRBV7-2
cdr3_nt: TGTGCCAGCAGCCCGGCTAGCGCCTACAATGAGCAGTTCTTC
cdr3_aa: CASSPASAYNEQFF

clone_size: NA
d_call: NA
j_call: TRBJ1-4
v_call: TRBV9
cdr3_nt: TGTGCCAGCAGCGCCACCGGGACTGGTGAAAAACTGTTTTTT
cdr3_aa: CASSATGTGEKLFF

clone_size: NA
d_call: TRBD2
j_call: TRBJ2-3
v_call: TRBV20-1
cdr3_nt: TGCAGTGCTAGAGAAACTAGCGGGGGGAGAACAGATACGCAGTATTTT
cdr3_aa: CSARETSGGRTDTQYF

clone_size: many
d_call: TRBD2
j_call: TRBJ2-3
v_call: TRBV7-8
cdr3_nt: TGTGCCAGCAGCTTAGACGCAGCGGGGGGCACAGATACGCAGTATTTT
cdr3_aa: CASSLDAAGGTDTQYF

clone_size: NA
d_call: NA
j_call: TRBJ2-3
v_call: TRBV28
cdr3_nt: TGTGCCAGCAGTTTGCGACCCACGGGCGGGACAGATACGCGGTATTTT
cdr3_aa: CASSLRPTGGTDTRYF

clone_size: NA
d_call: NA
j_call: TRBJ2-6
v_call: TRBV30
cdr3_nt: TGTGCCTGCGGAGGCTCTGGGGCCAACGTCCTGACTTTC
cdr3_aa: CACGGSGANVLTF

clone_size: NA
d_call: NA
j_call: TRBJ2-7
v_call: TRBV5-1
cdr3_nt: TGCGCCAGCAGCTTATCGAGTCAACTCACCCACGAGCAGTACTTC
cdr3_aa: CASSLSSQLTHEQYF

clone_size: few
d_call: TRBD2
j_call: TRBJ2-1
v_call: TRBV4-1
cdr3_nt: TGCGCCAGCAGCCAAACAAGCGGGAGTCGGTACAATGAGCAGTTCTTC
cdr3_aa: CASSQTSGSRYNEQFF

clone_size: NA
d_call: NA
j_call: TRBJ2-5
v_call: TRBV6-1
cdr3_nt: TGTGCCAGCAGTGAACTACAGACCCAATGGGGGACCCAGTACTTC
cdr3_aa: CASSELQTQWGTQYF

clone_size: NA
d_call: NA
j_call: TRBJ1-1
v_call: TRBV3-1
cdr3_nt: TGTGCCAGCAGCCAAGGAAATGAAGCTTTCTTT
cdr3_aa: CASSQGNEAFF

clone_size: NA
d_call: NA
j_call: TRBJ1-4
v_call: TRBV2
cdr3_nt: TGTGCCAGCAACCGGGGGGAGGAGGAAAAACTGTTTTTT
cdr3_aa: CASNRGEEEKLFF

clone_size: NA
d_call: NA
j_call: TRBJ2-6
v_call: TRBV29-1
cdr3_nt: TGCAGCGGACTGGTTAGCGACGACTCTGGGGCCAACGTCCTGACTTTC
cdr3_aa: CSGLVSDDSGANVLTF

clone_size: NA
d_call: NA
j_call: TRBJ2-7
v_call: TRBV10-3
cdr3_nt: TGTGCCATCAGTGAACGCGCAGGGCCATCCTACGAGCAGTACTTC
cdr3_aa: CAISERAGPSYEQYF

clone_size: few
d_call: NA
j_call: TRBJ2-5
v_call: TRBV2
cdr3_nt: TGTGCCAGCAGTGAGAAAGAGTACCAAGAGACCCAGTACTTC
cdr3_aa: CASSEKEYQETQYF

clone_size: few
d_call: TRBD2
j_call: TRBJ2-1
v_call: TRBV10-3
cdr3_nt: TGTGCCATCACTCCCGGGGGGGGCAATGAGCAGTTCTTC
cdr3_aa: CAITPGGGNEQFF

clone_size: many
d_call: NA
j_call: TRBJ2-7
v_call: TRBV12-3/TRBV12-4
cdr3_nt: TGTGCCAGCAGTTCAAGCGGACAGCGAGGTGCGCAGTACTTC
cdr3_aa: CASSSSGQRGAQYF

clone_size: many
d_call: TRBD2
j_call: TRBJ2-1
v_call: TRBV29-1
cdr3_nt: TGCAGCGCCCGAGAATACGGCCGCGGAACTAGCGGCAATGAGCAGTTCTTC
cdr3_aa: CSAREYGRGTSGNEQFF

clone_size: NA
d_call: NA
j_call: TRBJ2-1
v_call: TRBV2
cdr3_nt: TGTGCCAGCAGTCCCCTTGAAGGGGGTAATGAGCAGTTCTTC
cdr3_aa: CASSPLEGGNEQFF

clone_size: NA
d_call: NA
j_call: TRBJ2-1
v_call: TRBV5-5
cdr3_nt: TGTGCCAGCAGGGGGATCAATGAGCAGTTCTTC
cdr3_aa: CASRGINEQFF

clone_size: few
d_call: NA
j_call: TRBJ2-5
v_call: TRBV12-3/TRBV12-4
cdr3_nt: TGTGCCAGCAGTAAGATCGGGGAGACCCAGTACTTC
cdr3_aa: CASSKIGETQYF

clone_size: many
d_call: TRBD1
j_call: TRBJ2-5
v_call: TRBV7-3
cdr3_nt: TGTGCCAGCAGCCCGGGGACAGGCCTAACCCAAGAGACCCAGTACTTC
cdr3_aa: CASSPGTGLTQETQYF

clone_size: NA
d_call: NA
j_call: TRBJ2-1
v_call: TRBV27
cdr3_nt: TGTGCCAGCAGTCCGGACGTTAGCTCCTACAGTGAGCAGTTCTTC
cdr3_aa: CASSPDVSSYSEQFF

clone_size: NA
d_call: NA
j_call: TRBJ2-5
v_call: TRBV7-2
cdr3_nt: TGTGCCAGCAGCTTCGGCCTTCCTCAAGAGACCCAGTACTTC
cdr3_aa: CASSFGLPQETQYF

clone_size: NA
d_call: NA
j_call: TRBJ2-3
v_call: TRBV6-7
cdr3_nt: TGTGCCAGCAATACGAAAACGGGGACTAGCACAGATACGCAGTATTTT
cdr3_aa: CASNTKTGTSTDTQYF

clone_size: many
d_call: TRBD2
j_call: TRBJ2-7
v_call: TRBV27
cdr3_nt: TGTGCCAGCAGTTTAATGTCTAGCGGGATACAAGAGCAGTACTTC
cdr3_aa: CASSLMSSGIQEQYF

clone_size: once
d_call: TRBD2
j_call: TRBJ2-3
v_call: TRBV20-1
cdr3_nt: TGCAGTGCACCGTATAGCGGGGGCACAGATACGCAGTATTTT
cdr3_aa: CSAPYSGGTDTQYF

clone_size: NA
d_call: NA
j_call: TRBJ2-2
v_call: TRBV11-2
cdr3_nt: TGTGCCAGCAGCTATTTCGACGCGAACACCGGGGAGCTGTTTTTT
cdr3_aa: CASSYFDANTGELFF

clone_size: NA
d_call: NA
j_call: TRBJ1-4
v_call: TRBV27
cdr3_nt: TGTGCCAGCAGGCCTCGGGGCCGGGTTGAAGAAAAACTGTTTTTT
cdr3_aa: CASRPRGRVEEKLFF

clone_size: NA
d_call: TRBD1
j_call: TRBJ2-3
v_call: TRBV5-1
cdr3_nt: TGCGCCAGCAGCACCCGGGACAGGTACACAGATACGCAGTATTTT
cdr3_aa: CASSTRDRYTDTQYF

clone_size: NA
d_call: NA
j_call: TRBJ2-5
v_call: TRBV2
cdr3_nt: TGTGCCAGCAGTGCGCGACTAGGGAGTGTCGAGACCCAGTACTTC
cdr3_aa: CASSARLGSVETQYF

clone_size: NA
d_call: NA
j_call: TRBJ2-5
v_call: TRBV11-2
cdr3_nt: TGTGCCAGCAGCCCCTCTAGCGAAGAGACCCAGTACTTC
cdr3_aa: CASSPSSEETQYF

clone_size: few
d_call: NA
j_call: TRBJ2-1
v_call: TRBV20-1
cdr3_nt: TGCAGTGCTAGGATGGGGGGCCCCTACAATGAGCAGTTCTTC
cdr3_aa: CSARMGGPYNEQFF

clone_size: few
d_call: TRBD2
j_call: TRBJ2-5
v_call: TRBV20-1
cdr3_nt: TGCAGTGCTGCCCCGACTAGCGTCCCAATTAAAGAGACCCAGTACTTC
cdr3_aa: CSAAPTSVPIKETQYF

clone_size: few
d_call: NA
j_call: TRBJ2-7
v_call: TRBV20-1
cdr3_nt: TGCAGTGCTACGAGGATTTCCTACGAGCAGTACTTC
cdr3_aa: CSATRISYEQYF

clone_size: NA
d_call: NA
j_call: TRBJ2-3
v_call: TRBV2
cdr3_nt: TGTGCCAGCGCCTCGTGGGGGGCCAGCACAGATACGCAGTATTTT
cdr3_aa: CASASWGASTDTQYF

clone_size: NA
d_call: TRBD2
j_call: TRBJ2-7
v_call: TRBV6-2/TRBV6-3
cdr3_nt: TGTGCCAGCAGTTTGAGGGGCGGGGGGGCATCCTACGAGCAGTACTTC
cdr3_aa: CASSLRGGGASYEQYF

clone_size: few
d_call: TRBD1
j_call: TRBJ1-2
v_call: TRBV27
cdr3_nt: TGTGCCAGCAGTGTAACCGGGACAGGGGCCGGAAAAGGCTACACCTTC
cdr3_aa: CASSVTGTGAGKGYTF

clone_size: NA
d_call: TRBD2
j_call: TRBJ2-3
v_call: TRBV18
cdr3_nt: TGTGCCAGCTCACCACTCATAGCGGGAGGTGATACGCAGTATTTT
cdr3_aa: CASSPLIAGGDTQYF

clone_size: NA
d_call: NA
j_call: TRBJ1-5
v_call: TRBV7-8
cdr3_nt: TGTGCCAGCAGCTTATTCCGGCAGCCCCAGCATTTT
cdr3_aa: CASSLFRQPQHF

clone_size: NA
d_call: NA
j_call: TRBJ2-1
v_call: TRBV4-1
cdr3_nt: TGCGCCAGCAGCAGGACAGGAGGCGGGGGCAATGAGCAGTTCTTC
cdr3_aa: CASSRTGGGGNEQFF

clone_size: NA
d_call: NA
j_call: TRBJ1-4
v_call: TRBV6-6
cdr3_nt: TGTGCCAGCAGCTCCGGACGGGGGGCAACTAATGAAAAACTGTTTTTT
cdr3_aa: CASSSGRGATNEKLFF

clone_size: NA
d_call: TRBD1
j_call: TRBJ2-7
v_call: TRBV12-3/TRBV12-4
cdr3_nt: TGTGCCAGCAGTCGGGTGGGGACAGGGATGGGCTACGAGCAGTACTTC
cdr3_aa: CASSRVGTGMGYEQYF

clone_size: NA
d_call: TRBD1
j_call: TRBJ1-1
v_call: TRBV28
cdr3_nt: TGTGCCAGCTGGGGACAGGGGAACACTGAAGCTTTCTTT
cdr3_aa: CASWGQGNTEAFF

clone_size: NA
d_call: NA
j_call: TRBJ2-1
v_call: TRBV6-1
cdr3_nt: TGTGCCAGCAGTGAAACTCAGCGGTACGGTCCCTACAATGAGCAGTTTTTC
cdr3_aa: CASSETQRYGPYNEQFF

clone_size: NA
d_call: TRBD1
j_call: TRBJ2-7
v_call: TRBV20-1
cdr3_nt: TGCAGTGCTAGAACCGGGACAGGGAGATACGAGCAGTACTTC
cdr3_aa: CSARTGTGRYEQYF

clone_size: few
d_call: TRBD2
j_call: TRBJ2-3
v_call: TRBV4-2
cdr3_nt: TGTGCCAGCAGCGTTCGGACTAGGAGTGGCACAGATACGCAGTATTTT
cdr3_aa: CASSVRTRSGTDTQYF